This entry lists 19 T cell receptor beta chains sequenced from one sample in a study of blood T cell repertoires in COVID-19 (dated by TCRdb to about 2020). The library was made by the immunoSEQ multiplex PCR assay. Not all clones reach the TCRdb copy of this immuneACCESS table, which keeps in-frame sequences only. Checked studies attribute under half of the gap to unresolved V genes and leave the rest unexplained. The table for this sample lists around 87,000 clones; roughly 80% of them were counted only once. In total, the top ten clones hold 15% to 20% of the sample. Sequencing input: peripheral blood. These receptors were taken from a human donor in a cohort sampled during active COVID-19.

This sequence joins TRBV27 and TRBJ2-1; a possible D gene is TRBD2 (6 bases). The germline CDR1 and CDR2 sequences are MNHEY and SMNVEV (reference sequence). The CDR3 contains 14 residues. Trimming left V 6 bases short and J 7 bases short, with 16 bases between. This CDR3 reads CASRDRELANEQFF. The CDR3 DNA is TGTGCCAGCAGGGATCGGGAACTAGCTAATGAGCAGTTCTTC.

The chain couples TRBV28 to TRBJ1-2; D gene ambiguous. Trimming pared 8 bases from V and 3 bases from J, leaving 10 bases between. The germline CDR1 and CDR2 sequences are MDHEN and SYDVKM. CDR3 length: 12 amino acids. CDR3 amino acids: CASQQPDYGYTF. As DNA, the CDR3 is TGTGCCAGCCAACAGCCAGACTATGGCTACACCTTC.

For the CDR3, the DNA is TGTGCCACCGGGCGGGGGACAGGGGTTACGTGGGGCGAGCAGTACTTC. Its translation is CATGRGTGVTWGEQYF. The chain is built from TRBV15 and TRBJ2-7; the match to TRBD1 covers 10 bases. The CDR3 consists of 16 residues. Trimming cost V 8 bases and J 6 bases; bases outside gene matches: 16. In germline, CDR1 is LNHNV, CDR2 YYDKDF (reference sequence).

V and J are TRBV19 and TRBJ1-5; TRBD1 matches at 8 bases. CDR1 and CDR2 (germline): LNHDA, SQIVND (reference sequence). CDR3 length equals 14 residues. J lost 6 bases, V lost 4 bases, and 5 bases had no gene match. The CDR3 protein is CASSSQGQAQPQHF. The CDR3 bases are TGTGCCAGTAGTAGTCAGGGACAGGCTCAGCCCCAGCATTTT.

The genes are TRBV5-5 and TRBJ1-4; D unresolved. The CDR3 sequence is 16 residues long. CDR1 is SGHKS and CDR2 is YYEKEE in the germline V gene (reference sequence). Trimming took off 3 bases at V and 4 bases at J, with 16 bases between the two ends. Written as DNA, the CDR3 is TGTGCCAGCAGCTCAGAGATAGCTCTCTATAATGAAAAACTGTTTTTT. Protein product: CASSSEIALYNEKLFF.

The genes are TRBV6-1 and TRBJ2-7; 8 bases are shared with TRBD2. From germline, CDR1 is MNHNS and CDR2 SASEGT. The CDR3 contains 15 residues. J gave up 3 bases and V 1 base, and 5 bases lay outside the gene matches. CDR3 sequence (DNA): TGTGCCAGCAGTGAAGGGGCGGGAGGATACTACGAGCAGTACTTC. As protein: CASSEGAGGYYEQYF.

The rearrangement uses TRBV7-9 and TRBJ1-4; D is uncertain. This CDR3 has 13 amino acids. The V end was cut by 2 bases, the J end by 5 bases, with 6 bases between. The V gene's germline CDR1 is SEHNR and CDR2 FQNEAQ (reference sequence). This chain's CDR3 is CASSLRENEKLFF. In DNA form, the CDR3 reads TGTGCCAGCAGCTTACGGGAAAATGAAAAACTGTTTTTT.

This chain connects TRBV23-1 to TRBJ2-3, with D possibly matching TRBD2 (6 bases). TRBV23-1 has ORF status, its function being uncertain. Between the trimmed V and J ends, which lost 0 bases and 5 bases, there was a span of 15 bases. This CDR3 is 16 amino acids long. CDR3 DNA: TGCGCCAGCAGTCAATCTGGGCAAGGAGGGGAAGATACGCAGTATTTT. It encodes CASSQSGQGGEDTQYF.

The chain recombines TRBV18 with TRBJ1-3, with D possibly TRBD1 on 5 matching bases. Trimming took off 3 bases at V and 1 base at J, with 10 bases between the two ends. The CDR3 extends over 15 amino acids. Germline CDR1 reads KGHSH; CDR2 reads LQKENI. CDR3 sequence (DNA): TGTGCCAGCTCACCCTCCAGGGCTTCTGGAAACACCATATATTTT. This translates into CASSPSRASGNTIYF.

The chain employs TRBV7-3 and TRBJ2-6, with TRBD1 identical over 12 bases. V lost 5 bases, J lost 0 bases, and 14 bases stayed unmatched. The CDR3 runs 21 residues. CDR1 is SGHTA, CDR2 FQGTGA, per germline. The CDR3 reads CASSPYVTGQGARSGANVLTF. For the CDR3, the DNA is TGTGCCAGCAGCCCTTACGTCACGGGACAGGGGGCCCGCTCTGGGGCCAACGTCCTGACTTTC.

The rearrangement links TRBV11-2 to TRBJ2-7; 9 bases agree with TRBD2. The CDR3 is 17 residues long. Per the germline V gene, CDR1 is SGHAT and CDR2 is FQNNGV. J lost 5 bases, V lost 5 bases, and 16 bases had no gene match. CDR3 sequence reads: CASSTWGLAGVKNEQYF. The CDR3 bases are TGTGCCAGCAGCACCTGGGGGTTAGCGGGAGTTAAGAACGAGCAGTACTTC.

This clone was seen a few times. This chain connects TRBV7-6 to TRBJ1-1; a possible D gene is TRBD1 (5 bases). Trimming removed 5 bases at V and 0 bases at J, with 10 bases between. Looked up from germline, CDR1 is SGHVS and CDR2 is FNYEAQ. The CDR3 contains 14 residues. This CDR3 is CASSPRTLNTEAFF. In DNA, the CDR3 is TGTGCCAGCAGCCCCAGGACATTGAACACTGAAGCTTTCTTT.

The genes are TRBV2 and TRBJ2-7, with 10 bases matching TRBD2. Germline lookup yields CDR1 SNHLY and CDR2 FYNNEI. V was pared by 3 bases and J by 8 bases, with 7 bases of the junction left unmatched. The CDR3 runs to 14 residues. The CDR3 DNA reads as TGTGCCAGCAGTGACGTAAGCGGGAGGGCCAAGCAGTACTTC. This encodes CASSDVSGRAKQYF.

V usage is TRBV10-3 and J usage is TRBJ1-2; tentative D call: TRBD1 (5 bases). The CDR3 has 14 residues. The V end lost 3 bases, the J end lost 6 bases, and 14 bases lay between the germline ends. Germline-derived CDR1 and CDR2 are ENHRY and SYGVKD. CDR3 residues: CAISDEAMGHGYTF. CDR3 sequence (DNA): TGTGCCATCAGTGATGAGGCCATGGGGCATGGCTACACCTTC.

The table lists this clone with a few counts. The chain uses TRBV14 and TRBJ2-7; 9 bases are shared with TRBD2. V shed 4 bases, J shed 1 base, and the junction held 5 bases outside the gene matches. From germline, CDR1 is SGHDN and CDR2 FVKESK. The CDR3 totals 15 residues. The DNA for the CDR3 is TGTGCCAGCAGCCGCTCGACTAGCGGATCCTACGAGCAGTACTTC. The encoded protein is CASSRSTSGSYEQYF.

This clone was recorded only once. The chain joins TRBV20-1 to TRBJ2-7; 10 bases line up with TRBD2. J gave up 5 bases and V 3 bases, and 19 bases lay outside the gene matches. Germline assignment: CDR1 DFQATT and CDR2 SNEGSKA (reference sequence). CDR3 length: 18 amino acids. The CDR3 loop reads CSASTHVKREGLLDEQYF. The CDR3 DNA sequence: TGCAGTGCTAGTACACATGTCAAGCGGGAGGGCCTTTTGGACGAGCAGTACTTC.

This chain joins TRBV28 and TRBJ1-2; TRBD1 aligns across 7 bases. The V segment lost 7 bases and the J segment 4 bases; nucleotides outside the gene matches: 12. CDR3 length: 15 residues. Per germline, CDR1 MDHEN and CDR2 SYDVKM. The chain's CDR3 is CASKTPRTGGYGYTF. As DNA, the CDR3 is TGTGCCAGCAAAACCCCTCGGACAGGCGGCTATGGCTACACCTTC.

Concerning this clone: The identical CDR3 is also encoded by other nucleotide sequences in the sample. The chain recombines TRBV6-5 with TRBJ2-7; TRBD1 agrees at 7 bases. Per the germline V gene, CDR1 is MNHEY and CDR2 is SVGAGI. The CDR3 is made up of 15 amino acids. The V and J ends lost 6 bases and 3 bases, in that order; junction bases with no gene match: 11. The CDR3 is CASRSPGQTIYEQYF. For the CDR3, the DNA is TGTGCCAGCAGGTCTCCGGGACAGACCATCTACGAGCAGTACTTC.

The chain links TRBV7-6 to TRBJ1-1; D is unresolved. The germline CDR1 and CDR2 sequences are SGHVS and FNYEAQ. Trimming cost V 1 base and J 1 base, with 4 bases left between them. The CDR3 length is 13 residues. In DNA, the CDR3 is TGTGCCAGCAGCTTAGACACGAACACTGAAGCTTTCTTT. This sequence encodes CASSLDTNTEAFF.